This T cell receptor beta chain was recorded in a study of T cell changes during pregnancy in multiple sclerosis. Libraries were prepared by immunoSEQ multiplex PCR; TCRdb keeps only in-frame clonotypes and omits some of them. The sample lists about 70,000 clones, around 94% occurring once. Unmatched junction bases numbered 2, after V lost 3 bases and J lost 0 bases. This CDR3 spans 15 amino acids. Germline V gene lookup returns CDR1 SNHLY and CDR2 FYNNEI. This material consisted of peripheral blood, taken in the third trimester of pregnancy. This chain connects TRBV2 to TRBJ1-5; 7 bases line up with TRBD1. This receptor was identified in a female donor with multiple sclerosis, enrolled in a pregnancy study. The CDR3 protein is CASSEDRSSNQPQHF. The DNA for the CDR3 is TGTGCCAGCAGTGAGGACAGGAGTAGCAATCAGCCCCAGCATTTT. The full variable domain, with the rest looked up from reference TRBV2 and TRBJ1-5, is EPEVTQTPSHQVTQMGQEVILRCVPISNHLYFYWYRQILGQKVEFLVSFYNNEISEKSEIFDDQFSVERPDGSNFTLKIRSTKLEDSAMYFCASSEDRSSNQPQHFGDGTRLSIL.